The 7 T cell receptor beta chains in this list originate from one sample, sequenced in a study of cytomegalovirus exposure and HLA in healthy donors. The PCR used 60 Vbeta and 13 Jbeta primers. Using immunoSEQ multiplex PCR, the repertoire was profiled, and TCRdb retains in-frame clones only, with some absent. The sample carries about 150,000 clones, 60% to 80% recorded once. The specimen was PBMCs. The source of these receptors is a man aged 25-40 years in good health and CMV-seropositive.

This clone was detected a few times. This chain connects TRBV2 to TRBJ2-1; 8 bases align to TRBD2. This CDR3 region has 15 residues. In germline, CDR1 is SNHLY, CDR2 FYNNEI. After removal of 6 bases from V and 7 bases from J, the junction contained 11 bases not matched to a gene. This chain's CDR3 is CASRKLAVSVNEQFF. The CDR3, as DNA: TGTGCCAGCAGAAAACTAGCGGTTTCGGTGAATGAGCAGTTCTTC. Complete variable domain (other parts from reference TRBV2 and TRBJ2-1): EPEVTQTPSHQVTQMGQEVILRCVPISNHLYFYWYRQILGQKVEFLVSFYNNEISEKSEIFDDQFSVERPDGSNFTLKIRSTKLEDSAMYFCASRKLAVSVNEQFFGPGTRLTVL.

The chain has TRBV28 and TRBJ1-5; 7 nucleotides line up with TRBD1. CDR3 length: 18 amino acids. Germline lookup yields CDR1 MDHEN and CDR2 SYDVKM. V lost 2 bases and J lost 3; bases outside the gene matches: 13. The CDR3 is CASSLRGERTGYNQPQHF. Here the CDR3 DNA reads TGTGCCAGCAGTTTAAGGGGGGAGAGGACAGGCTACAATCAGCCCCAGCATTTT.

In this sample, this clone turned up once. This chain links TRBV7-9 with TRBJ2-1, with TRBD2 matching over 9 bases. This CDR3 region has 16 residues. Germline CDR1 SEHNR, CDR2 FQNEAQ (reference sequence). The junction had 12 bases not matched to a gene; V was cut back by 4 bases and J by 8 bases. CDR3 residues: CASSSPGLADLDEQFF. DNA for the CDR3: TGTGCCAGCAGCTCGCCGGGACTAGCAGATTTGGATGAGCAGTTCTTC.

The chain combines TRBV2 with TRBJ1-2, with D tentatively TRBD1 (6 bases). The CDR3 has 15 residues. CDR1 is SNHLY, CDR2 FYNNEI, per germline. Trimming took 1 base from V and 1 from J, leaving 10 bases between them. The CDR3 sequence is CASSEGRQVNYGYTF. The CDR3 nucleotides are TGTGCCAGCAGTGAAGGACGACAGGTTAACTATGGCTACACCTTC.

V gene TRBV6-1 combines with J gene TRBJ2-7; 7 bases agree with TRBD1. Germline V gives CDR1 MNHNS, CDR2 SASEGT. V lost 2 bases to trimming and J lost 7 bases; unmatched junction nucleotides: 8. This CDR3 has 14 amino acids. The CDR3 protein is CASSERYRGGEQYF. The CDR3 DNA follows: TGTGCCAGCAGTGAACGATACAGGGGCGGTGAGCAGTACTTC.

This clone has only one observation. The chain joins TRBV7-2 to TRBJ2-3; 7 bases are shared with TRBD2. Germline CDR1 and CDR2: SGHTA and FQGNSA. Trimming cost V 3 bases and J 4 bases; bases outside gene matches: 7. This CDR3 is built from 15 residues. The CDR3 coding sequence is TGTGCCAGCAGCTTCGGCGGGAGTCCTCCAGATACGCAGTATTTT. Its protein product is CASSFGGSPPDTQYF.

This rearrangement joins TRBV6-1 to TRBJ1-2; a possible D gene is TRBD1 (6 bases). This CDR3 contains 15 residues. Germline CDR1 reads MNHNS; CDR2 reads SASEGT. The V end lost 6 bases, the J end lost 2 bases, and 16 bases lay between the germline ends. This CDR3 is CASRDSGTHNYGYTF. In nucleotides, the CDR3 is TGTGCCAGCAGGGATTCCGGGACACACAACTATGGCTACACCTTC.